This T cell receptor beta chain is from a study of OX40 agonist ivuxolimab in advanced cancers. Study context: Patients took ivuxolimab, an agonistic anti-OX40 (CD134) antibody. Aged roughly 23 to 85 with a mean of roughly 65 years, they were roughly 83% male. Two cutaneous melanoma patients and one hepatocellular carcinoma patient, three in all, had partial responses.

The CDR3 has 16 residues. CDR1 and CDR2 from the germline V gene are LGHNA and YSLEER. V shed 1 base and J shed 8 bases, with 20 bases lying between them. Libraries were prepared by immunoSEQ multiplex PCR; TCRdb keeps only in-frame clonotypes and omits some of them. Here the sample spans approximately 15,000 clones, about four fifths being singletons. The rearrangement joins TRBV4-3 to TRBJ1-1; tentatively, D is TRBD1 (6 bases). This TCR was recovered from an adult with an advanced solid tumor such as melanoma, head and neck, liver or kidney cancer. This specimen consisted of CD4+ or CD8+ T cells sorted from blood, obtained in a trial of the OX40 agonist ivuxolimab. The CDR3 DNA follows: TGCGCCAGCAGCCAAGGATCTGGTTATAACAGGGCCGAAGCTTTCTTT. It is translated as CASSQGSGYNRAEAFF.